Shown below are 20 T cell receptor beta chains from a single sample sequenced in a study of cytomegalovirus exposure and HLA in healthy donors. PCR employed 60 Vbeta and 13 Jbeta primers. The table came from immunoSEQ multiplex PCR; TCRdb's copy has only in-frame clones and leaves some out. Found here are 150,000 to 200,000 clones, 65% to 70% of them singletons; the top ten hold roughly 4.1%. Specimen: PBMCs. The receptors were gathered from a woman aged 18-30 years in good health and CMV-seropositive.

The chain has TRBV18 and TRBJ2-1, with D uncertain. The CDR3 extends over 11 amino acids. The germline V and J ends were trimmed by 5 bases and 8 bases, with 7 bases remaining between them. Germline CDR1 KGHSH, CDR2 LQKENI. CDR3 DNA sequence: TGTGCCAGCTCAAACAGAGATGAGCAGTTCTTC. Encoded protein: CASSNRDEQFF.

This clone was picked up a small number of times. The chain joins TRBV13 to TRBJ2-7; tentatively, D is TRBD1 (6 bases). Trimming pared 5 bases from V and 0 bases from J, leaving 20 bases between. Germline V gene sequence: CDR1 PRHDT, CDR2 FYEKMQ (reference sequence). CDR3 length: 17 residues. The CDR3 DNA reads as TGTGCCAGCAGCCCCCTGATACAGGGAAGGGACTCCTACGAGCAGTACTTC. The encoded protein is CASSPLIQGRDSYEQYF. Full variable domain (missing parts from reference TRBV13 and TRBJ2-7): AAGVIQSPRHLIKEKRETATLKCYPIPRHDTVYWYQQGPGQDPQFLISFYEKMQSDKGSIPDRFSAQQFSDYHSELNMSSLELGDSALYFCASSPLIQGRDSYEQYFGPGTRLTVT.

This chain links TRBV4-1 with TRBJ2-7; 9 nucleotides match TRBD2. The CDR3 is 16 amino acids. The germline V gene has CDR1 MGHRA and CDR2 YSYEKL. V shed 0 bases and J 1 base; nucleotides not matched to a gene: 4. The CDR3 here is CASSQDSSGRSYEQYF. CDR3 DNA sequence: TGCGCCAGCAGCCAAGATAGCAGCGGGAGGTCCTACGAGCAGTACTTC.

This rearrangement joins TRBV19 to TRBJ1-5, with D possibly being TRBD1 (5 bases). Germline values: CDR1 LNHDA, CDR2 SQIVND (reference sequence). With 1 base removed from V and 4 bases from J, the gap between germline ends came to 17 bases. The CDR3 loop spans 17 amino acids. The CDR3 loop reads CASSIVRGFPDNQPQHF. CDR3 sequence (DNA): TGTGCCAGTAGTATAGTCCGGGGGTTCCCCGATAATCAGCCCCAGCATTTT.

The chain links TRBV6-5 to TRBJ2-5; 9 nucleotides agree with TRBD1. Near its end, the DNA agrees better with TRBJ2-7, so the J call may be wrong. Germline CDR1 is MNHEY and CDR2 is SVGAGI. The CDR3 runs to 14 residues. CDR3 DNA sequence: TGTGCCAGCAGTTACGGGGACAGGGACTACGAGCAGTACTTC. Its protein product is CASSYGDRDYEQYF.

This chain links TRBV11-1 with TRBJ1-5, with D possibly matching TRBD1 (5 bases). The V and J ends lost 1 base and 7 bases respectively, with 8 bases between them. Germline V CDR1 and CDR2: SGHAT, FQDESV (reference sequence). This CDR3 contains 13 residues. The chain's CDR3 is CASSLGRGQPQHF. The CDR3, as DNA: TGTGCCAGCAGCTTAGGCCGGGGGCAGCCCCAGCATTTT.

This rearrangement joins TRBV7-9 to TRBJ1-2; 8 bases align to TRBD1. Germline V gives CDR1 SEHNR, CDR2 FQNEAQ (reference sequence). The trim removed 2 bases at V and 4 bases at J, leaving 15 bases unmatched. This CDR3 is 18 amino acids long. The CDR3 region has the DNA TGTGCCAGCAGCTTAAAGGTCCTCCTAGAGACAGGGGTCTATGGCTACACCTTC. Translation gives CASSLKVLLETGVYGYTF. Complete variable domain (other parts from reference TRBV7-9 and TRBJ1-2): DTGVSQNPRHKITKRGQNVTFRCDPISEHNRLYWYRQTLGQGPEFLTYFQNEAQLEKSRLLSDRFSAERPKGSFSTLEIQRTEQGDSAMYLCASSLKVLLETGVYGYTFGSGTRLTVV.

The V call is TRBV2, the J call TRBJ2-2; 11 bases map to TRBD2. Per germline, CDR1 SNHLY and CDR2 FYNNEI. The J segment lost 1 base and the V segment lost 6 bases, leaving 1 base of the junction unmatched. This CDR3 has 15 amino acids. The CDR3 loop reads CASRGTSGNTGELFF. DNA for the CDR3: TGTGCCAGCAGGGGGACTAGCGGGAACACCGGGGAGCTGTTTTTT. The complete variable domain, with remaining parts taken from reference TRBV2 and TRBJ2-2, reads EPEVTQTPSHQVTQMGQEVILRCVPISNHLYFYWYRQILGQKVEFLVSFYNNEISEKSEIFDDQFSVERPDGSNFTLKIRSTKLEDSAMYFCASRGTSGNTGELFFGEGSRLTVL.

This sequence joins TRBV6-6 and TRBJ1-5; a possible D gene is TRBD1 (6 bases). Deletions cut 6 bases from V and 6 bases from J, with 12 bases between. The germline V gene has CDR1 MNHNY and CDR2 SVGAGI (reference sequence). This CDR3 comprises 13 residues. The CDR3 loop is CASSNREGQPQHF. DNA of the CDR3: TGTGCCAGCAGCAACAGGGAGGGTCAGCCCCAGCATTTT.

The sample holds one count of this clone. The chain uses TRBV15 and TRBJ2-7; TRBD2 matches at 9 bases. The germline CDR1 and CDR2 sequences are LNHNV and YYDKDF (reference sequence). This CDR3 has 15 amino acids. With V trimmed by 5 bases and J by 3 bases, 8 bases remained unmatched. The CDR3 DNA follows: TGTGCCACCAGCCCCGGACTAGCGTCCCTCTACGAGCAGTACTTC. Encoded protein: CATSPGLASLYEQYF.

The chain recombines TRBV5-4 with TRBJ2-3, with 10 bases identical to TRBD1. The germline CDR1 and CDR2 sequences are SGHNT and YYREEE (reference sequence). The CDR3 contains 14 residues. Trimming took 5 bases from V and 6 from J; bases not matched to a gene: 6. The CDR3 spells CASSTGQGPDTQYF. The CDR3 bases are TGTGCCAGCAGTACGGGACAGGGGCCTGATACGCAGTATTTT. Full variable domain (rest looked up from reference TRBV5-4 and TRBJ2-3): ETGVTQSPTHLIKTRGQQVTLRCSSQSGHNTVSWYQQALGQGPQFIFQYYREEENGRGNFPPRFSGLQFPNYSSELNVNALELDDSALYLCASSTGQGPDTQYFGPGTRLTVL.

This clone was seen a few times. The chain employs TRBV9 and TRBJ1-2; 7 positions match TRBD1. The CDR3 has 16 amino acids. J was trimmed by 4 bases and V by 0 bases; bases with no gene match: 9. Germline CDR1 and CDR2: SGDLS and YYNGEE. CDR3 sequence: CASSVARTGSSYGYTF. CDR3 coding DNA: TGTGCCAGCAGCGTAGCCAGGACAGGTTCCTCCTATGGCTACACCTTC.

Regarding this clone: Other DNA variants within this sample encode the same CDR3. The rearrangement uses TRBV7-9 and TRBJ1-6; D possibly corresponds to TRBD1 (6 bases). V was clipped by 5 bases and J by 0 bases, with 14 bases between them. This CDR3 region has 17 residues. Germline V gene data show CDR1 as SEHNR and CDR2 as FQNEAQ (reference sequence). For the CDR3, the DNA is TGTGCCAGCAGCCCCTCCCCGGACAGCTCCTATAATTCACCCCTCCACTTT. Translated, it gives CASSPSPDSSYNSPLHF.

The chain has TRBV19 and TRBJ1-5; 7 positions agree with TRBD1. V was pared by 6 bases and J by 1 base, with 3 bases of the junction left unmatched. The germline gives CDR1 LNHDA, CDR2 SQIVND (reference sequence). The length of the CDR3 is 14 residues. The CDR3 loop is CASRLTGSNQPQHF. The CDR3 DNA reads TGTGCCAGTAGGTTGACAGGGAGCAATCAGCCCCAGCATTTT.

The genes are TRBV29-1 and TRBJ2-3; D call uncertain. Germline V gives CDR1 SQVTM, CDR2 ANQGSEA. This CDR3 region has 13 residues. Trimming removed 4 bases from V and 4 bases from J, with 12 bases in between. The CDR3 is CSVGFVFADTQYF. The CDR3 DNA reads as TGCAGCGTTGGTTTCGTATTCGCAGATACGCAGTATTTT.

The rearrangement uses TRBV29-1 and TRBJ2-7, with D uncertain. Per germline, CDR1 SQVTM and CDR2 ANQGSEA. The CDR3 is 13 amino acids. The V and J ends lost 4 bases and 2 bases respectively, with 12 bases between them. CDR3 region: CSVGGGTTYEQYF. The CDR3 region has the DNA TGCAGCGTTGGAGGCGGAACAACCTACGAGCAGTACTTC.

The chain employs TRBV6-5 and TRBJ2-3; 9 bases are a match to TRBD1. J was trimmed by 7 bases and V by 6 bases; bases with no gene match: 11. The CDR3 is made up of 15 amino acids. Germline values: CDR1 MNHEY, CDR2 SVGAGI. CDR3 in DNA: TGTGCCAGCAGCGAGGACAGGGGCCCAAGCTATACGCAGTATTTT. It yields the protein CASSEDRGPSYTQYF.

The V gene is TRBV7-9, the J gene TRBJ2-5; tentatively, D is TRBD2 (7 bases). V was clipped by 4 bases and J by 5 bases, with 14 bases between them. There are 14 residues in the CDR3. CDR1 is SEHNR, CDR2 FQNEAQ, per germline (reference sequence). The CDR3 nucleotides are TGTGCCAGCAGCTCAAGGGGGAGGGGGGAGACCCAGTACTTC. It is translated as CASSSRGRGETQYF.

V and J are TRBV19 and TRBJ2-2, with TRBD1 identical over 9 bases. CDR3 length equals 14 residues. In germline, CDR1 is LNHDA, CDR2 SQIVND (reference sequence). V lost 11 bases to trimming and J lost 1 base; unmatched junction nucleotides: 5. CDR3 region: CAGGQGVNTGELFF. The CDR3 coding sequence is TGTGCCGGGGGACAGGGAGTGAACACCGGGGAGCTGTTTTTT.

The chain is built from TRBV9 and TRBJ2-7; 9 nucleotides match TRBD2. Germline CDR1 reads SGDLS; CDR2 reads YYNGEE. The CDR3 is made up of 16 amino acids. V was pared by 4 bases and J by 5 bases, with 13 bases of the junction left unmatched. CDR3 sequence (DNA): TGTGCCAGCAGCCCCCGGACTGCGGGAGGGGTCGACGAGCAGTACTTC. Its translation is CASSPRTAGGVDEQYF.